This T cell receptor beta chain is drawn from a study of siplizumab effects on memory and regulatory T cells. Assays were performed on about 10^5 TCR templates per sample. Libraries were prepared by immunoSEQ multiplex PCR; TCRdb keeps only in-frame clonotypes and omits some of them. The repertoire has tens of thousands of clones, approximately 87% of them found once; the top ten carry roughly 3.8%. General observations from the study: Contribution to the alloresponse seemed major for naive T cells, which also seemed more diverse than memory cells. The mapping of alloreactive clones to unstimulated subsets covered only a minor fraction of them.

For this clone: What it binds is unknown.

Trimming took off 5 bases at V and 1 base at J, with 15 bases between the two ends. Germline CDR1 is SEHNR and CDR2 is FQNEAQ (reference sequence). The CDR3 is made up of 15 amino acids. This TCR was sampled from a human donor in good health. The V gene is TRBV7-9, the J gene TRBJ2-7; possible D gene TRBD1, 5 bases. Sequencing was done on a sample of memory CD4+ T cells sorted from blood. CDR3 amino acids: CASSTDSSGSYEQYF. The DNA of the CDR3 is TGTGCCAGCAGCACCGACAGTAGTGGATCCTACGAGCAGTACTTC.